The 5 T cell receptor beta chains below were found in one sample sequenced in a study of blood T cell repertoires in COVID-19. Using immunoSEQ multiplex PCR, the repertoire was profiled, and TCRdb retains in-frame clones only, with some absent. The sample yields around 300,000 clones, around 85% seen once. Sequenced material: peripheral blood. The receptors originated from a human donor in a cohort sampled during active COVID-19.

This chain connects TRBV21-1 to TRBJ1-2. TRBV21-1 corresponds to a pseudogene. CDR3 length equals 13 residues. The CDR3 spells CASNQRTNYGYTF. CDR3 nucleotide sequence: TGTGCCAGCAACCAGCGGACTAACTATGGCTACACCTTC.

This chain joins TRBV4-1 and TRBJ2-1; 8 positions agree with TRBD1. The V and J ends lost 2 bases and 8 bases, in that order; junction bases with no gene match: 8. Germline V lookup: CDR1 MGHRA, CDR2 YSYEKL. This CDR3 is built from 15 residues. CDR3 sequence: CASSQPRTGFHEQFF. The DNA for the CDR3 is TGCGCCAGCAGCCAACCCCGGACAGGGTTCCATGAGCAGTTCTTC.

The rearrangement links TRBV7-8 to TRBJ1-5, with TRBD1 identical over 9 bases. The CDR3 has 17 residues. Germline V gene lookup returns CDR1 SGHVS and CDR2 FQNEAQ. The trim removed 2 bases at V and 0 bases at J, leaving 5 bases unmatched. This CDR3 reads CASSLSGTGLSNQPQHF. CDR3 nucleotide sequence: TGTGCCAGCAGCTTAAGCGGGACAGGGCTTAGCAATCAGCCCCAGCATTTT.

This clone was seen only a few times. This chain connects TRBV6-6 to TRBJ1-2; D gene uncertain. The CDR3 is made up of 14 amino acids. V was shortened by 0 bases and J by 5 bases, with 10 bases between the two germline ends. The germline V gene encodes CDR1 MNHNY and CDR2 SVGAGI (reference sequence). The CDR3 coding sequence is TGTGCCAGCAGTTACTCTGTCAGAAGATATGGCTACACCTTC. Protein sequence: CASSYSVRRYGYTF.

The CDR3 reads CATSDWTVPHGELFF. The CDR3 DNA follows: TGTGCCACCAGTGACTGGACAGTCCCCCACGGGGAGCTGTTTTTT. The chain has TRBV24-1 and TRBJ2-2; possible D gene TRBD1, 6 bases. CDR1 is KGHDR, CDR2 SFDVKD, per germline. The CDR3 is 15 amino acids. V was cut by 4 bases and J by 7 bases, with 15 bases left in between.